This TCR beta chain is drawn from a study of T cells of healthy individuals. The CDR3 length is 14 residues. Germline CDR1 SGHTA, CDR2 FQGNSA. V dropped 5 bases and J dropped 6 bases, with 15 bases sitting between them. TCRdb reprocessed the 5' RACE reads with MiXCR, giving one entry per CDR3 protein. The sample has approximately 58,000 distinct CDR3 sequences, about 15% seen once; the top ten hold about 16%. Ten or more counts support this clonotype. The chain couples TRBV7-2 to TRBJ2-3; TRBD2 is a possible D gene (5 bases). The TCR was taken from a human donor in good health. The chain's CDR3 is CASSLSGPLDTQYF. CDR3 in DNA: TGTGCCAGCAGCCTCAGCGGACCCTTGGATACGCAGTATTTT.